The next 30 T cell receptor beta chains were all read from a single sample in a study of identical twins. TCRdb fed the 5' RACE reads into MiXCR, producing one record per CDR3 protein. The repertoire includes hundreds of thousands of distinct CDR3 sequences, around 8.8% of them detected once, and over 2% sits in the top ten. This sample also belongs to another study, concerning yellow fever vaccine responses in identical twins.

The sequenced material came from memory (CD45RO+) T cells sorted from blood. These receptor sequences come from a woman aged 18-29 years in good health.

Of note for this clonotype: An end of the junction differs from the germline gene, which may be a read error. The rearrangement uses TRBV12-3 or TRBV12-4 and TRBJ2-3, with TRBD2 matching 13 bases. The CDR3 extends over 19 amino acids. This CDR3 is CTSSTGLAGAYAGTDTQYF. DNA of the CDR3: TGTACCAGCAGTACCGGACTAGCGGGAGCTTATGCGGGCACAGATACGCAGTATTTT.

This clonotype was found many times. This chain uses TRBV27 with TRBJ2-7, with D perhaps TRBD1 (6 bases). The V gene's germline CDR1 is MNHEY and CDR2 SMNVEV (reference sequence). Trimming removed 2 bases at V and 1 base at J, with 12 bases between. The CDR3 runs to 15 residues. The CDR3 reads CASSLGPGVSYEQYV. CDR3 in DNA: TGTGCCAGCAGTTTAGGTCCAGGGGTATCCTACGAGCAGTACGTC.

Ten or more counts support this clonotype. V and J are TRBV12-3 or TRBV12-4 and TRBJ2-3; the D is unclear. This CDR3 comprises 13 residues. V lost 4 bases and J lost 3, with 8 bases in between. The CDR3 protein is CASSWRNTDTQYF. CDR3 nucleotides: TGTGCCAGCAGTTGGCGGAATACAGATACGCAGTATTTT.

Many counts were recorded for this clonotype. This chain connects TRBV5-1 to TRBJ1-1; a weak D match, TRBD1 (5 bases). Trimming removed 0 bases from V and 4 bases from J, with 10 bases in between. Germline CDR1 SGHRS, CDR2 YFSETQ. The CDR3 is made up of 14 amino acids. The CDR3 here is CASSLGQQGTEAFF. The CDR3 coding sequence is TGCGCCAGCAGCTTGGGACAGCAAGGCACTGAAGCTTTCTTT.

CDR3 sequence reads: CASSLEASGSREQFF. In DNA form, the CDR3 reads TGTGCCAGCAGCTTAGAGGCTAGCGGGAGTCGTGAGCAGTTCTTC. The chain carries TRBV11-3 and TRBJ2-1, with 10 bases lining up with TRBD2. The V gene's germline CDR1 is SGHNT and CDR2 YENEEA. The CDR3 spans 15 residues. V lost 0 bases to trimming and J lost 9 bases; unmatched junction nucleotides: 5.

This clonotype was seen repeatedly, ten times or more. This chain joins TRBV12-3 or TRBV12-4 and TRBJ1-5; D not resolved. This CDR3 is 15 amino acids long. V gave up 6 bases and J gave up 3 bases, with 15 bases separating them. DNA for the CDR3: TGTGCCAGCAGCCCTGGGAATTCCTTCAATCAGCCCCAGCATTTT. Its translation: CASSPGNSFNQPQHF.

This clonotype was detected many times. The chain has TRBV5-6 and TRBJ2-5; the D gene is possibly TRBD1 (5 bases). The CDR3 sequence is 13 residues long. CDR1 SGHDT and CDR2 YYEEEE come from the germline V gene. Trimming stripped 7 bases from V and 4 bases from J, with 14 bases between. Written as DNA, the CDR3 is TGTGCCAGCGGCAACAGGAATATAGAGACCCAGTACTTC. It yields the protein CASGNRNIETQYF. The full variable domain, in which reference TRBV5-6 and TRBJ2-5 provide the parts outside the CDR3, is DAGVTQSPTHLIKTRGQQVTLRCSPKSGHDTVSWYQQALGQGPQFIFQYYEEEERQRGNFPDRFSGHQFPNYSSELNVNALLLGDSALYLCASGNRNIETQYFGPGTRLLVL.

This clonotype was counted ten times or more. The chain links TRBV6-5 to TRBJ2-3; D is unclear. CDR1 and CDR2 from the germline V gene are MNHEY and SVGAGI. CDR3 length: 15 amino acids. V shed 2 bases and J shed 0 bases, with 9 bases lying between them. CDR3 bases: TGTGCCAGCAGTTACGGGAAAGGGAGCACAGATACGCAGTATTTT. Translated, it gives CASSYGKGSTDTQYF.

The V and J genes are TRBV20-1 and TRBJ2-7; the D gene is possibly TRBD2 (6 bases). V shed 2 bases and J shed 0 bases, with 11 bases lying between them. In germline, CDR1 is DFQATT, CDR2 SNEGSKA (reference sequence). The CDR3 length is 14 residues. CDR3 protein: CSARQTRSSYEQYF. CDR3 DNA: TGCAGTGCTAGACAGACTAGAAGCTCCTACGAGCAGTACTTC.

This clonotype was counted ten times or more. The V gene is TRBV7-9, the J gene TRBJ2-7, with 10 bases lining up with TRBD1. The CDR3 has 14 amino acids. Germline trimming cut 5 bases from V and 3 bases from J; bases unmatched to any gene: 4. CDR1 is SEHNR and CDR2 is FQNEAQ in the germline V gene (reference sequence). CDR3 in amino acids: CASSPGQGIYEQYV. CDR3 sequence (DNA): TGTGCCAGCAGCCCGGGACAGGGGATCTACGAGCAGTACGTC.

This clonotype has at least ten counts. The chain recombines TRBV3-1 with TRBJ2-7; TRBD2 agrees at 7 bases. Germline V CDR1 and CDR2: LGHDT, YNNKEL (reference sequence). Unmatched junction bases numbered 3, after V lost 1 base and J lost 3 bases. The length of the CDR3 is 14 residues. CDR3 sequence: CASSQASGNYEQYF. DNA of the CDR3: TGTGCCAGCAGCCAAGCTAGCGGCAACTACGAGCAGTACTTC.

In this sample, this clonotype turned up a few times. The chain couples TRBV5-5 to TRBJ2-5; TRBD1 matches 9 bases. Germline values: CDR1 SGHKS, CDR2 YYEKEE (reference sequence). The trim removed 4 bases at V and 3 bases at J, leaving 10 bases unmatched. This CDR3 is 16 amino acids long. The CDR3 coding sequence is TGTGCCAGCAGCATACCGGGACAGGGACAAAAAGAGACCCAGTACTTC. The encoded protein is CASSIPGQGQKETQYF. The full variable domain, in which reference TRBV5-5 and TRBJ2-5 provide the parts outside the CDR3, is DAGVTQSPTHLIKTRGQQVTLRCSPISGHKSVSWYQQVLGQGPQFIFQYYEKEERGRGNFPDRFSARQFPNYSSELNVNALLLGDSALYLCASSIPGQGQKETQYFGPGTRLLVL.

This clonotype was recorded many times. This chain connects TRBV9 to TRBJ1-2, with D perhaps TRBD1 (6 bases). This CDR3 has 13 amino acids. The ends were cut back, 0 bases at V and 6 bases at J, with 9 bases in the middle. Germline V gene lookup returns CDR1 SGDLS and CDR2 YYNGEE. CDR3 DNA: TGTGCCAGCAGCGTAGGACCAGGGGATGGCTACACCTTC. Residues: CASSVGPGDGYTF. Combining the CDR3 with reference TRBV9 and TRBJ1-2 gives the whole variable domain DSGVTQTPKHLITATGQRVTLRCSPRSGDLSVYWYQQSLDQGLQFLIQYYNGEERAKGNILERFSAQQFPDLHSELNLSSLELGDSALYFCASSVGPGDGYTFGSGTRLTVV.

The table lists this clonotype with a few counts. V usage is TRBV29-1 and J usage is TRBJ1-5; D is uncertain. Germline CDR1 reads SQVTM; CDR2 reads ANQGSEA. The CDR3 has 13 amino acids. V lost 6 bases and J lost 1, with 10 bases in between. The CDR3 sequence: CSVRTGSNQPQHF. CDR3 nucleotide sequence: TGCAGCGTCCGGACGGGGAGCAATCAGCCCCAGCATTTT. Based on the CDR3 plus reference TRBV29-1 and TRBJ1-5, the full variable domain is SAVISQKPSRDICQRGTSLTIQCQVDSQVTMMFWYRQQPGQSLTLIATANQGSEATYESGFVIDKFPISRPNLTFSTLTVSNMSPEDSSIYLCSVRTGSNQPQHFGDGTRLSIL.

V is TRBV20-1 and J is TRBJ2-1; D is undetermined. V was clipped by 0 bases and J by 5 bases, with 11 bases between them. This CDR3 contains 14 residues. Per germline, CDR1 DFQATT and CDR2 SNEGSKA (reference sequence). The CDR3 region has the DNA TGCAGTGCTAGAGATTTGAGCCCCGACAATGAGCAGTTCTTC. Protein sequence: CSARDLSPDNEQFF.

This clonotype was counted a few times. This chain's CDR3 is CASSPGRGLYGYTF. CDR3 bases: TGTGCCAGCAGCCCCGGTAGGGGGCTCTATGGCTACACCTTC. The chain combines TRBV7-8 with TRBJ1-2, with 7 bases fitting TRBD1. The V and J ends lost 5 bases and 4 bases, in that order; junction bases with no gene match: 7. CDR3 size: 14 residues. Germline CDR1 and CDR2: SGHVS and FQNEAQ.

The table lists this clonotype with a count of one. The V gene is TRBV18, the J gene TRBJ2-7; TRBD1 might be the D (6 bases). Trimming stripped 2 bases from V and 1 base from J, with 15 bases between. Germline lookup yields CDR1 KGHSH and CDR2 LQKENI. The CDR3 extends over 16 amino acids. The CDR3 sequence: CASSPENRDTSYEQYF. The CDR3 DNA is TGTGCCAGCTCACCAGAAAACCGGGACACGTCCTACGAGCAGTACTTC.

This clonotype was detected only a few times. V gene TRBV24-1 combines with J gene TRBJ1-5; weak D call: TRBD1 (5 bases). Germline V gene data show CDR1 as KGHDR and CDR2 as SFDVKD. Trimming took 5 bases from V and 7 from J, leaving 14 bases between them. CDR3 size: 14 residues. The CDR3 coding sequence is TGTGCCACCAGTGGAACGGACAAGACACAGCCCCAGCATTTT. Its translation is CATSGTDKTQPQHF.

This clonotype occurred many times. The chain joins TRBV9 to TRBJ2-1; 7 bases map to TRBD2. This CDR3 has 17 amino acids. Germline CDR1 is SGDLS and CDR2 is YYNGEE. Unmatched junction bases numbered 12, after V lost 3 bases and J lost 3 bases. The CDR3 nucleotides read TGTGCCAGCAGCGCCCGTGGTGGGGGAGGGTTCTACAATGAGCAGTTCTTC. It specifies CASSARGGGGFYNEQFF.

This clonotype has more than one count but fewer than ten. The chain links TRBV28 to TRBJ2-5, with D possibly TRBD2 on 5 matching bases. V dropped 2 bases and J dropped 11 bases, with 9 bases sitting between them. Germline values: CDR1 MDHEN, CDR2 SYDVKM. The CDR3 has 11 residues. The CDR3 bases are TGTGCCAGCAGTTTAAGAGGGTGGCAGTACTTC. It specifies CASSLRGWQYF.

The sample holds many counts of this clonotype. The chain joins TRBV5-1 to TRBJ2-2, with D perhaps given as TRBD1 or TRBD2 (6 bases each). The V end lost 4 bases, the J end lost 8 bases, and 12 bases lay between the germline ends. Per germline, CDR1 SGHRS and CDR2 YFSETQ. The CDR3 has 13 amino acids. This CDR3 is CASSPDSGGELFF. The CDR3 region has the DNA TGCGCCAGCAGCCCGGACAGCGGGGGGGAGCTGTTTTTT.

In this sample, this clonotype turned up many times. The chain joins TRBV29-1 to TRBJ2-1, with D unresolved. The CDR3 spans 14 residues. V was trimmed by 4 bases and J by 6 bases, leaving 16 bases between them. Germline lookup yields CDR1 SQVTM and CDR2 ANQGSEA. Here the CDR3 reads CSVAPGPRINEQFF. CDR3 DNA: TGCAGCGTTGCTCCTGGACCGCGGATCAATGAGCAGTTCTTC.

V usage is TRBV6-1 and J usage is TRBJ2-4; D gene uncertain. V was clipped by 7 bases and J by 5 bases, with 6 bases between them. The germline V gene has CDR1 MNHNS and CDR2 SASEGT. The CDR3 runs to 11 residues. The CDR3 region has the DNA TGTGCCAGCATGTGGGAAAACATTCAGTACTTC. This encodes CASMWENIQYF.

This clonotype was seen a handful of times. The chain has TRBV11-2 and TRBJ2-4, with D perhaps TRBD1 (6 bases). Germline V lookup: CDR1 SGHAT, CDR2 FQNNGV. This CDR3 spans 17 amino acids. The V end was cut by 5 bases, the J end by 1 base, with 18 bases between. CDR3 sequence (DNA): TGTGCCAGCAGCCCTTCTGGGACACTCTTGGCCAAAAACATTCAGTACTTC. Translated, it gives CASSPSGTLLAKNIQYF.

A few counts support this clonotype. The V gene is TRBV5-6, the J gene TRBJ1-2; D may be TRBD1 (6 bases). Per germline, CDR1 SGHDT and CDR2 YYEEEE. V was cut by 2 bases and J by 4 bases, with 15 bases left in between. This CDR3 is 15 amino acids long. The CDR3 DNA reads TGTGCCAGCAGCTTATACAGGGTGACGGTCTATGGCTACACCTTC. Translating gives CASSLYRVTVYGYTF.

The V call is TRBV7-7, the J call TRBJ2-5, with TRBD2 matching 8 bases. The CDR3 consists of 17 residues. The germline gives CDR1 SSHAT, CDR2 FNYEAQ (reference sequence). With 2 bases clipped from V and 5 bases from J, the junction kept 13 bases outside the gene matches. The CDR3 DNA is TGTGCCAGCAGCTTATATCCAAGCGGGAGTAGTGGCGAGACCCAGTACTTC. Translated: CASSLYPSGSSGETQYF.

The V gene is TRBV20-1, the J gene TRBJ2-1; 8 bases fit TRBD1. The CDR3 sequence is 13 residues long. CDR1 and CDR2 (germline): DFQATT, SNEGSKA (reference sequence). Trimming cost V 5 bases and J 10 bases; bases outside gene matches: 10. The CDR3 nucleotides are TGCAGTGCTCCTCTCCCAGGGGGCGCGGAGCAGTTCTTC. This sequence encodes CSAPLPGGAEQFF.

Ten or more counts support this clonotype. The J gene is TRBJ2-3, the V gene TRBV4-1; TRBD2 aligns across 7 bases. V lost 0 bases and J lost 2; bases outside the gene matches: 8. Germline V gene lookup returns CDR1 MGHRA and CDR2 YSYEKL. The CDR3 is 17 residues long. This chain's CDR3 is CASSQELLRGNTDTQYF. The CDR3 nucleotides read TGCGCCAGCAGCCAAGAGTTGTTGCGGGGGAACACAGATACGCAGTATTTT.

The chain carries TRBV6-2 or TRBV6-3 and TRBJ1-2; 7 bases map to TRBD1. The junction had 3 bases not matched to a gene; V was cut back by 8 bases and J by 0 bases. Germline CDR1 reads MNHEY; CDR2 reads SVGEGT. This CDR3 has 13 residues. The CDR3, as DNA: TGTGCCAGCCGGGACAGAACTAACTATGGCTACACCTTC. Translation gives CASRDRTNYGYTF.

The chain employs TRBV5-1 and TRBJ2-3; TRBD2 matches at 16 bases. This CDR3 has 16 amino acids. Trimming at V came to 8 bases and at J to 3 bases, leaving 6 bases not matched to a gene. Looked up from germline, CDR1 is SGHRS and CDR2 is YFSETQ. CDR3 in DNA: TGCGCCAGTCAACCGGGACTAGCGGGGGGGACAGATACGCAGTATTTT. This codes for CASQPGLAGGTDTQYF.